This record covers a single T cell receptor beta chain. Libraries were prepared by immunoSEQ multiplex PCR; TCRdb keeps only in-frame clonotypes and omits some of them. The sample gives hundreds of thousands of clones, around 81% of which show up once; 4.3% is in the top ten. These data come from a study of blood T cell repertoires in COVID-19. Whole-study context: The samples span acute and convalescent COVID-19 from the United States, Italy and Spain. The analysed material was cDNA or gDNA that came from T cells, B-cell-depleted T cells, or PBMCs.

This CDR3 contains 14 residues. Between the trimmed V and J ends, which lost 1 base and 7 bases, there was a span of 10 bases. Germline loops: CDR1 SGHAT, CDR2 FQDESV (reference sequence). Cohorts were based on clinical histories the participants reported. This TCR was recovered from a man aged 30-40 years with acute COVID-19. The sequenced material came from PBMCs or T cells enriched from blood (not recorded which). The rearrangement links TRBV11-1 to TRBJ1-4, with D perhaps matching TRBD1 (6 bases). CDR3 DNA: TGTGCCAGCAGCTTAGAGGGACAACTTGAAAAACTGTTTTTT. Translating gives CASSLEGQLEKLFF.